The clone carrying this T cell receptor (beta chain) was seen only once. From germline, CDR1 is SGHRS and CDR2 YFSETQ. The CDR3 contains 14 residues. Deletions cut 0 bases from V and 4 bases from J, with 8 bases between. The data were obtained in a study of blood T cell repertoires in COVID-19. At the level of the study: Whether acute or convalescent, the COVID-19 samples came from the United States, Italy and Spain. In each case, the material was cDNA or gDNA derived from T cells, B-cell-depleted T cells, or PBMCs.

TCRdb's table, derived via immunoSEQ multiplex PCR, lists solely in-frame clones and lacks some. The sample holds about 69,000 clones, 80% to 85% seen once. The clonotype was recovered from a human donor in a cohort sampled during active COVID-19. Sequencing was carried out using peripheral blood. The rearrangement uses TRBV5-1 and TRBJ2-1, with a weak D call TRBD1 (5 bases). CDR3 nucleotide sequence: TGCGCCAGCAGCTTGGTTAGGGGTTACAATGAGCAGTTCTTC. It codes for CASSLVRGYNEQFF.